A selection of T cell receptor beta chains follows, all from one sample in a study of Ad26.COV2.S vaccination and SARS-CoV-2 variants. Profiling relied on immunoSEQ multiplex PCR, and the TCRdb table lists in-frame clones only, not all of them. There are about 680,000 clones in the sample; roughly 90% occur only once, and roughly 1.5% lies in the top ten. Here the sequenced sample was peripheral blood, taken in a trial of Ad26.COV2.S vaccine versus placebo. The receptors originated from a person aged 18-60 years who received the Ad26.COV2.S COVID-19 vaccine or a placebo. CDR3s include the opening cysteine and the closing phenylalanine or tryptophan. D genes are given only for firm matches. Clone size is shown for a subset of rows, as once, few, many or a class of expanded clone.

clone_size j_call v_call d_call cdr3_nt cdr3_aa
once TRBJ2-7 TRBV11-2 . TGTGCCAGCAGCTTAGTTGCGGCAGGGCCTATGTACGAGCAGTACTTC CASSLVAAGPMYEQYF
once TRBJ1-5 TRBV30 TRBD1 TGTGCCTGGAGTGTACGAGGGGGACAGGGGCTATATAGCAATCAGCCCCAGCATTTT CAWSVRGGQGLYSNQPQHF
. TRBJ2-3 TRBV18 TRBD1 TGTGCCAGCTCACCATTGCCAGGGACAGTTAAGACAGATACGCAGTATTTT CASSPLPGTVKTDTQYF
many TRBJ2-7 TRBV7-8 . TGTGCCAGCAGCTTAGCCCCCGGGGCAGGCTACGAGCAGTACTTC CASSLAPGAGYEQYF
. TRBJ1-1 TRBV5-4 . TGTGCCAGCAGCTTGGAGGTGAGCACTGAAGCTTTCTTT CASSLEVSTEAFF
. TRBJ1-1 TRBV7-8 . TGTGCCAGCAGCTTAGTGCCAGGGCCGAACACTGAAGCTTTCTTT CASSLVPGPNTEAFF
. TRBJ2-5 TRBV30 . TGTGCGGGCCTCCGTTGGGAGACCCAGTACTTC CAGLRWETQYF
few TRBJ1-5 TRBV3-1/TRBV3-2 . TGTGCCAGCAGCTCTAGAGGGGGGATACAGCCCCAGCATTTT CASSSRGGIQPQHF
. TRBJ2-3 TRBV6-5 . TGTGCCAGCAGTACAACCGGGACGGGGGCAGATACGCAGTATTTT CASSTTGTGADTQYF
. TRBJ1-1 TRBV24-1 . TGTGCCACCAGTGATGAGTGGGACACTGAAGCTTTCTTT CATSDEWDTEAFF